The 10 T cell receptor beta chains presented below share a single source sample, sequenced in a study of cytomegalovirus exposure and HLA in healthy donors. PCR was performed using 60 Vbeta and 13 Jbeta primers. Libraries were prepared by immunoSEQ multiplex PCR; TCRdb keeps only in-frame clonotypes and omits some of them. The profile shows around 80,000 clones, under 65% of them singletons. The sequencing input was PBMCs. Receptors were obtained from a male donor in good health and CMV-seropositive.

This rearrangement joins TRBV7-8 to TRBJ2-1; a weak D match, TRBD1 (8 bases). Germline V gives CDR1 SGHVS, CDR2 FQNEAQ. Trimming stripped 5 bases from V and 6 bases from J, with 17 bases between. The CDR3 spans 15 residues. In DNA, the CDR3 is TGTGCCAGCAGCATTGGGACAGGCGGGGGCAATGAGCAGTTCTTC. This codes for CASSIGTGGGNEQFF.

The rearrangement uses TRBV11-3 and TRBJ2-2; TRBD2 is a possible D gene (5 bases). This CDR3 has 13 amino acids. The germline V gene encodes CDR1 SGHNT and CDR2 YENEEA. Trimming stripped 8 bases from V and 3 bases from J, with 10 bases between. The CDR3 DNA reads as TGTGCCAGCTCACGGGGTGACACCGGGGAGCTGTTTTTT. Protein sequence: CASSRGDTGELFF.

The V and J genes are TRBV10-3 and TRBJ1-5, with 7 bases aligning to TRBD1. The CDR3 is made up of 13 amino acids. Germline loops: CDR1 ENHRY, CDR2 SYGVKD. Unmatched junction bases numbered 5, after V lost 6 bases and J lost 6 bases. The CDR3 coding sequence is TGTGCCATCAGCACTGACAGGGCTCAGCCCCAGCATTTT. Its translation is CAISTDRAQPQHF.

The chain joins TRBV6-5 to TRBJ1-4, with a weak D call TRBD1 (6 bases). The germline V gene encodes CDR1 MNHEY and CDR2 SVGAGI. The CDR3 contains 14 residues. The ends were cut back, 0 bases at V and 5 bases at J, with 7 bases in the middle. The CDR3 spells CASSYSTGNEKLFF. CDR3 DNA: TGTGCCAGCAGTTACTCGACAGGAAATGAAAAACTGTTTTTT.

The chain has TRBV7-2 and TRBJ2-7, with unresolved D. The CDR3 has 16 residues. Trimming removed 0 bases from V and 2 bases from J, with 14 bases in between. CDR1 and CDR2 (germline): SGHTA, FQGNSA. The CDR3 nucleotides read TGTGCCAGCAGCTTAGCGGCCCAGGCTCAAGCCTACGAGCAGTACTTC. It translates to CASSLAAQAQAYEQYF.

This chain links TRBV7-9 with TRBJ2-1; 7 nucleotides match TRBD1. The junction had 0 bases not matched to a gene; V was cut back by 3 bases and J by 4 bases. The germline V gene encodes CDR1 SEHNR and CDR2 FQNEAQ (reference sequence). This CDR3 has 13 residues. The CDR3 coding sequence is TGTGCCAGCAGCTTGGGACAGTACAATGAGCAGTTCTTC. Its protein product is CASSLGQYNEQFF.

The chain has TRBV7-3 and TRBJ2-1; TRBD2 matches at 8 bases. Trimming cost V 2 bases and J 0 bases; bases outside gene matches: 9. This CDR3 has 18 amino acids. Germline assignment: CDR1 SGHTA and CDR2 FQGTGA. CDR3 coding DNA: TGTGCCAGCAGCTTATCCGGCAGCGGGGGAAACTCCTACAATGAGCAGTTCTTC. This translates into CASSLSGSGGNSYNEQFF. Drawing the rest from reference TRBV7-3 and TRBJ2-1, the complete variable domain is GAGVSQTPSNKVTEKGKYVELRCDPISGHTALYWYRQSLGQGPEFLIYFQGTGAADDSGLPNDRFFAVRPEGSVSTLKIQRTERGDSAVYLCASSLSGSGGNSYNEQFFGPGTRLTVL.

J is TRBJ1-5 and V is TRBV19, with TRBD1 matching over 7 bases. J was trimmed by 7 bases and V by 3 bases; bases with no gene match: 9. The CDR3 is made up of 15 amino acids. The germline gives CDR1 LNHDA, CDR2 SQIVND (reference sequence). CDR3: CASSISEGAAQPQHF. CDR3 nucleotides: TGTGCCAGTAGTATTTCAGAGGGGGCTGCCCAGCCCCAGCATTTT.

DNA for the CDR3: TGCGCCAGCAGCCCCGATCGTACCGGGAAGCGGTTCTTC. Its protein product is CASSPDRTGKRFF. The V call is TRBV4-3, the J call TRBJ2-1; maybe TRBD2 (5 bases). The ends were cut back, 4 bases at V and 15 bases at J, with 19 bases in the middle. CDR3 size: 13 residues. CDR1 and CDR2 from the germline V gene are LGHNA and YSLEER.

This chain connects TRBV4-3 to TRBJ2-4; no reliable D call. With 0 bases removed from V and 6 bases from J, the gap between germline ends came to 9 bases. Germline V gene lookup returns CDR1 LGHNA and CDR2 YSLEER. The CDR3 runs to 14 residues. DNA for the CDR3: TGCGCCAGCAGCCAAGAAAAGACGGGAAACATTCAGTACTTC. Protein sequence: CASSQEKTGNIQYF.